This section outlines one T cell receptor beta chain sequence together with its context. Its antigen remains unidentified. Treatment noted: about 20 received Ad26.COV2.S at low or high dose, single or two shots; about 5 received placebo; per-sample allocation not given. At day 63 after the first vaccine or placebo injection, samples were drawn. Boston hosted the donor, who was an adult aged 18-55 years. Vaccination used an Ad26 vector expressing Wuhan-strain SARS-CoV-2 spike. Germline CDR1 reads PRHDT; CDR2 reads FYEKMQ (reference sequence). V gave up 5 bases and J gave up 5 bases, with 13 bases separating them. CDR3 size: 14 residues. The entry originates in a study of Ad26.COV2.S vaccination and SARS-CoV-2 variants. Study-wide points: Recipients of vaccine and of placebo showed similar breadth of their non-spike TCR repertoires.

TCRdb keeps only in-frame clones here, not all; method: immunoSEQ multiplex PCR. This table has around 300,000 clones, under 90% appearing once. The starting material was peripheral blood, obtained in a trial of Ad26.COV2.S vaccine versus placebo. The chain is built from TRBV13 and TRBJ2-1, with D perhaps TRBD1 or TRBD2 (5 bases each). This TCR derives from a person between 18 and 65 years old who received the Ad26.COV2.S COVID-19 vaccine or a placebo. The CDR3 loop is CASSLTGTHNEQFF. In nucleotides, the CDR3 is TGTGCCAGCAGCCTCACCGGGACCCACAATGAGCAGTTCTTC. The whole variable domain, filled in from reference TRBV13 and TRBJ2-1, reads AAGVIQSPRHLIKEKRETATLKCYPIPRHDTVYWYQQGPGQDPQFLISFYEKMQSDKGSIPDRFSAQQFSDYHSELNMSSLELGDSALYFCASSLTGTHNEQFFGPGTRLTVL.